Listed here are 20 T cell receptor beta chains from one sample, sequenced in a study of blood T cell repertoires in COVID-19. Profiling relied on immunoSEQ multiplex PCR, and the TCRdb table lists in-frame clones only, not all of them. The sample lists 130,000 or so clones, about four fifths occurring once. Material for sequencing was PBMCs or T cells enriched from blood (not recorded which). The receptor source for this set is a man in his fifties or sixties who had recovered from COVID-19.

In this sample, this clone turned up a few times. The chain employs TRBV19 and TRBJ1-4; maybe TRBD1 (5 bases). The CDR3 consists of 16 residues. The germline V gene has CDR1 LNHDA and CDR2 SQIVND (reference sequence). Trimming removed 4 bases from V and 0 bases from J, with 12 bases in between. The CDR3: CASSTATGATNEKLFF. DNA of the CDR3: TGTGCCAGTAGTACAGCCACAGGTGCAACTAATGAAAAACTGTTTTTT.

The sample holds a few counts of this clone. The J gene is TRBJ1-1, the V gene TRBV11-2; possibly TRBD1 for D (6 bases). CDR1 is SGHAT, CDR2 FQNNGV, per germline. V was clipped by 0 bases and J by 9 bases, with 17 bases between them. This CDR3 is built from 15 residues. The CDR3 DNA reads as TGTGCCAGCAGCTTAGAATCTCGCAGGGGCCTTCAAGCTTTCTTT. This translates into CASSLESRRGLQAFF.

CDR3 sequence: CASSLVGSYGYTF. DNA for the CDR3: TGTGCCAGCAGCTTAGTCGGGTCCTATGGCTACACCTTC. The chain links TRBV7-2 to TRBJ1-2; D is unresolved. Germline V gives CDR1 SGHTA, CDR2 FQGNSA. With 1 base removed from V and 4 bases from J, the gap between germline ends came to 7 bases. There are 13 residues in the CDR3.

The V gene is TRBV7-3, the J gene TRBJ2-3; tentative D call: TRBD1 (6 bases). CDR1 is SGHTA and CDR2 is FQGTGA in the germline V gene. The length of the CDR3 is 16 residues. Between the trimmed V and J ends, which lost 1 base and 8 bases, there was a span of 19 bases. The CDR3 sequence: CASSLRPQGTHGTQYF. DNA for the CDR3: TGTGCCAGCAGCTTAAGGCCCCAGGGGACGCATGGTACGCAGTATTTT.

This clone was counted a single time. V gene TRBV18 combines with J gene TRBJ1-6, with 7 positions matching TRBD1. Losses at the gene ends were 3 bases for V and 1 base for J; bases not matched to a gene: 6. This CDR3 contains 17 residues. CDR1 and CDR2 (germline): KGHSH, LQKENI. DNA for the CDR3: TGTGCCAGCTCACCGGAGACAGGGCGGTCCTATAATTCACCCCTCCACTTT. It encodes CASSPETGRSYNSPLHF.

Only a few counts were recorded for this clone. CDR3 amino acids: CASSQDNGGNQPQHF. The CDR3 DNA sequence: TGCGCCAGCAGCCAAGATAACGGGGGCAATCAGCCCCAGCATTTT. The chain joins TRBV4-3 to TRBJ1-5; D gene unclear. Germline V gene data show CDR1 as LGHNA and CDR2 as YSLEER. The CDR3 is 15 residues long. Trimming shortened V by 0 bases and J by 2 bases, and 8 bases separated the two germline ends.

This clone occurred once. CDR3 protein: CASSYSGLTISDTQYF. Written as DNA, the CDR3 is TGTGCCAGCAGTTACTCGGGACTAACGATCTCAGATACGCAGTATTTT. The chain carries TRBV6-2 or TRBV6-3 and TRBJ2-3; 7 bases are a match to TRBD2. Trimming at V came to 0 bases and at J to 4 bases, leaving 7 bases not matched to a gene. Germline CDR1 is MNHEY and CDR2 is SVGEGT. The CDR3 length is 16 residues.

The J gene is TRBJ2-2, the V gene TRBV9; the D is unclear. This CDR3 contains 15 residues. V was shortened by 0 bases and J by 4 bases, with 10 bases between the two germline ends. Germline V gene sequence: CDR1 SGDLS, CDR2 YYNGEE. CDR3 DNA sequence: TGTGCCAGCAGCGTAGTAGCCCGCGGCACCGGGGAGCTGTTTTTT. Residues: CASSVVARGTGELFF.

This clone turned up a few times. The rearrangement links TRBV10-2 to TRBJ2-5; 9 nucleotides agree with TRBD2. The V and J ends lost 4 bases and 3 bases, in that order; junction bases with no gene match: 9. The CDR3 covers 16 residues. Per the germline V gene, CDR1 is WSHSY and CDR2 is SAAADI. CDR3 nucleotides: TGCGCCAGCAGTGGGACGACTAGCGGAGATAAAGAGACCCAGTACTTC. It encodes CASSGTTSGDKETQYF.

This clone was recorded a few times. This chain uses TRBV6-2 or TRBV6-3 with TRBJ1-5; tentative D call: TRBD1 (6 bases). Per the germline V gene, CDR1 is MNHEY and CDR2 is SVGEGT. This CDR3 spans 13 amino acids. With 2 bases removed from V and 7 bases from J, the gap between germline ends came to 9 bases. CDR3 nucleotides: TGTGCCAGCAGTTACGACAGGTTCCAGCCCCAGCATTTT. It yields the protein CASSYDRFQPQHF.

This chain links TRBV6-5 with TRBJ1-1, with D maybe TRBD1 (6 bases). The CDR3 loop spans 14 amino acids. The V end was cut by 6 bases, the J end by 2 bases, with 13 bases between. Looked up from germline, CDR1 is MNHEY and CDR2 is SVGAGI. DNA for the CDR3: TGTGCCAGCAGCCCCGGGACACAAAACACTGAAGCTTTCTTT. Translation gives CASSPGTQNTEAFF.

CDR3 region: CASSLAGGLMNEKLFF. CDR3 nucleotide sequence: TGCGCCAGCAGCTTGGCGGGCGGACTCATGAATGAAAAACTGTTTTTT. V gene TRBV5-1 combines with J gene TRBJ1-4; D uncertain. CDR1 and CDR2 (germline): SGHRS, YFSETQ. Trimming removed 0 bases from V and 5 bases from J, with 14 bases in between. This CDR3 is built from 16 residues.

The chain combines TRBV28 with TRBJ2-7; 10 bases align to TRBD1. This CDR3 is built from 14 residues. Germline V gene sequence: CDR1 MDHEN, CDR2 SYDVKM. Losses at the gene ends were 5 bases for V and 4 bases for J; bases not matched to a gene: 5. The CDR3 DNA reads as TGTGCCAGCAGTGAGAGACAGGGGGCGTACGAGCAGTACTTC. Its translation: CASSERQGAYEQYF.

This sequence joins TRBV7-2 and TRBJ2-5, with D uncertain. Trimming shortened V by 5 bases and J by 5 bases, and 9 bases separated the two germline ends. Germline lookup yields CDR1 SGHTA and CDR2 FQGNSA. This CDR3 is 12 amino acids long. The CDR3 protein is CASSPPSETQYF. As DNA, the CDR3 is TGTGCCAGCAGCCCCCCGTCGGAGACCCAGTACTTC.

The chain combines TRBV27 with TRBJ1-1, with D unresolved. This CDR3 comprises 13 residues. Germline V gene data show CDR1 as MNHEY and CDR2 as SMNVEV (reference sequence). V shed 4 bases and J shed 4 bases, with 10 bases lying between them. The CDR3 spells CASSSFSGTEAFF. As DNA, the CDR3 is TGTGCCAGCAGTTCCTTTAGCGGCACTGAAGCTTTCTTT.

The rearrangement links TRBV7-2 to TRBJ2-7; D is undetermined. V lost 1 base and J lost 3, with 10 bases in between. Looked up from germline, CDR1 is SGHTA and CDR2 is FQGNSA. The CDR3 runs to 14 residues. CDR3 coding DNA: TGTGCCAGCAGCTTAGAAACCGCTAACTACGAGCAGTACTTC. This translates into CASSLETANYEQYF.

This sequence joins TRBV11-2 and TRBJ1-3; 7 bases fit TRBD1. This CDR3 is 16 amino acids long. Germline V gene data show CDR1 as SGHAT and CDR2 as FQNNGV. The V gene end was trimmed by 5 bases and the J gene end by 0 bases; junction bases not matched to a gene: 7. The CDR3 DNA is TGTGCCAGCAGCCCTGGGCGGGACAGCTCTGGAAACACCATATATTTT. This gives the protein CASSPGRDSSGNTIYF.

CDR3: CASSSLTGFNEKLFF. Here the CDR3 DNA reads TGTGCCAGCAGCTCACTAACAGGGTTTAATGAAAAACTGTTTTTT. The V call is TRBV7-2, the J call TRBJ1-4; the D gene is possibly TRBD1 (6 bases). This CDR3 is built from 15 residues. Germline V gene data show CDR1 as SGHTA and CDR2 as FQGNSA. V was cut by 4 bases and J by 4 bases, with 13 bases left in between.

In its sample, this clone was seen once. This chain connects TRBV4-3 to TRBJ1-5; no definite D call. This CDR3 has 13 amino acids. Germline CDR1 is LGHNA and CDR2 is YSLEER. V lost 0 bases to trimming and J lost 6 bases, with 6 bases between them. The DNA for the CDR3 is TGCGCCAGCAGCCAAGATCTCGGTCAGCCCCAGCATTTT. As protein: CASSQDLGQPQHF.

This chain links TRBV2 with TRBJ2-7; TRBD1 is a possible D gene (5 bases). This CDR3 is 11 amino acids long. Germline values: CDR1 SNHLY, CDR2 FYNNEI. V gave up 10 bases and J gave up 2 bases, with 9 bases separating them. This CDR3 is CAIRQTYEQYF. The CDR3 DNA reads TGTGCCATAAGACAGACCTACGAGCAGTACTTC.